The 14 T cell receptor beta chains presented below share a single source sample, sequenced in a study of blood T cell repertoires in COVID-19. Measured with immunoSEQ multiplex PCR; TCRdb has only the in-frame clones, and not every one. Here the sample spans some 110,000 clones, less than 90% being singletons. The material sequenced was peripheral blood. All receptors derive from a man between 70 and 80 years old who had recovered from COVID-19.

This chain joins TRBV3-1 (or the pseudogene TRBV3-2) and TRBJ1-1, with D tentatively TRBD1 (6 bases). Germline CDR1 and CDR2: LGHDT and YNNKEL (reference sequence). Deletions cut 1 base from V and 11 bases from J, with 11 bases between. CDR3 size: 12 residues. The CDR3 region is CASSQANRVAFF. The CDR3 DNA sequence: TGTGCCAGCAGCCAAGCTAACAGGGTGGCTTTCTTT.

This clone came up a few times. V and J are TRBV20-1 and TRBJ2-7; D may be TRBD1 (5 bases). Germline V gene sequence: CDR1 DFQATT, CDR2 SNEGSKA (reference sequence). V was shortened by 5 bases and J by 4 bases, with 9 bases between the two germline ends. CDR3 size: 11 residues. CDR3 sequence (DNA): TGCAGTGCTCAGGGTGGGTACGAGCAGTACTTC. Amino acid sequence: CSAQGGYEQYF.

The chain employs TRBV6-2 or TRBV6-3 and TRBJ1-2; perhaps TRBD1 as D (6 bases). The V gene's germline CDR1 is MNHEY and CDR2 SVGEGT. There are 13 residues in the CDR3. V lost 2 bases, J lost 9 bases, and 13 bases lay in between. CDR3 nucleotide sequence: TGTGCCAGCAGTTACGTGGACAGCGGAAGCTACACCTTC. Protein sequence: CASSYVDSGSYTF.

Ten or more counts support this clone. The chain has TRBV6-5 and TRBJ1-1, with D perhaps matching TRBD1 (5 bases). The V end lost 0 bases, the J end lost 4 bases, and 15 bases lay between the germline ends. CDR3 length: 16 amino acids. Germline loops: CDR1 MNHEY, CDR2 SVGAGI. As DNA, the CDR3 is TGTGCCAGCAGTTACTCGACAGTTCCGTGGGTCACTGAAGCTTTCTTT. This codes for CASSYSTVPWVTEAFF.

The chain joins TRBV28 to TRBJ1-2, with a weak D call TRBD1 (6 bases). Trimming pared 4 bases from V and 2 bases from J, leaving 14 bases between. The CDR3 has 15 amino acids. Per the germline V gene, CDR1 is MDHEN and CDR2 is SYDVKM. The CDR3 is CASSSWTDLNYGYTF. Here the CDR3 DNA reads TGTGCCAGCAGTTCCTGGACAGACCTAAACTATGGCTACACCTTC.

This clone has a single count. The CDR3 here is CASSLRVAGTDTQYF. CDR3 bases: TGTGCCAGCAGCCTCCGGGTAGCTGGAACAGATACGCAGTATTTT. The chain combines TRBV11-2 with TRBJ2-3, with no clear D. The CDR3 contains 15 residues. From germline, CDR1 is SGHAT and CDR2 FQNNGV. V was clipped by 5 bases and J by 3 bases, with 15 bases between them.

This clone was found a few times. V is TRBV18 and J is TRBJ2-2; D call uncertain. The CDR3 is made up of 16 amino acids. Deletions cut 3 bases from V and 2 bases from J, with 13 bases between. Germline V gene data show CDR1 as KGHSH and CDR2 as LQKENI. CDR3 region: CASSPDISRNTGELFF. The CDR3 region has the DNA TGTGCCAGCTCACCGGATATTAGCAGAAACACCGGGGAGCTGTTTTTT. The variable domain in full, completed from reference TRBV18 and TRBJ2-2, reads NAGVMQNPRHLVRRRGQEARLRCSPMKGHSHVYWYRQLPEEGLKFMVYLQKENIIDESGMPKERFSAEFPKEGPSILRIQQVVRGDSAAYFCASSPDISRNTGELFFGEGSRLTVL.

This clone showed up just a few times. The chain carries TRBV6-2 or TRBV6-3 and TRBJ2-2; 12 nucleotides agree with TRBD2. J was trimmed by 1 base and V by 0 bases; bases with no gene match: 12. Germline V CDR1 and CDR2: MNHEY, SVGEGT. The CDR3 runs 21 residues. The CDR3 loop reads CASSYSPGTSGPGRNTGELFF. The CDR3 DNA follows: TGTGCCAGCAGTTACTCTCCCGGGACTAGCGGGCCCGGGAGGAACACCGGGGAGCTGTTTTTT.

The chain is built from TRBV5-1 and TRBJ2-3; 10 nucleotides agree with TRBD2. V lost 2 bases to trimming and J lost 3 bases; unmatched junction nucleotides: 6. Germline V gene sequence: CDR1 SGHRS, CDR2 YFSETQ. The length of the CDR3 is 16 residues. The CDR3 nucleotides are TGCGCCAGCAGCTTTGAGCGGGGGGGCAGTACAGATACGCAGTATTTT. It specifies CASSFERGGSTDTQYF. Looking up the rest from reference TRBV5-1 and TRBJ2-3 gives the full variable domain: KAGVTQTPRYLIKTRGQQVTLSCSPISGHRSVSWYQQTPGQGLQFLFEYFSETQRNKGNFPGRFSGRQFSNSRSEMNVSTLELGDSALYLCASSFERGGSTDTQYFGPGTRLTVL.

The chain links TRBV9 to TRBJ2-1; the match to TRBD2 covers 11 bases. The CDR3 is 16 residues long. Germline CDR1 is SGDLS and CDR2 is YYNGEE. Trimming took 0 bases from V and 8 from J; bases not matched to a gene: 7. For the CDR3, the DNA is TGTGCCAGCAGCGTAGTAGCGGGGGGGCCAGAGGATGAGCAGTTCTTC. It encodes CASSVVAGGPEDEQFF.

V usage is TRBV2 and J usage is TRBJ2-1, with TRBD2 matching over 10 bases. J was trimmed by 9 bases and V by 2 bases; bases with no gene match: 7. CDR1 SNHLY and CDR2 FYNNEI come from the germline V gene. This CDR3 contains 15 residues. The CDR3 loop is CASSEQAGGPIEQFF. The CDR3, as DNA: TGTGCCAGCAGTGAACAAGCGGGGGGGCCGATTGAGCAGTTCTTC.

The chain recombines TRBV19 with TRBJ2-7, with TRBD1 matching over 7 bases. The CDR3 is made up of 15 amino acids. The V segment lost 6 bases and the J segment 3 bases; nucleotides outside the gene matches: 11. Germline V gene sequence: CDR1 LNHDA, CDR2 SQIVND (reference sequence). The CDR3 nucleotides read TGTGCCAGTAGCGTTCTCGGGACAGAGGGCTACGAGCAGTACTTC. Its protein product is CASSVLGTEGYEQYF.

This clone was recorded once. The V and J genes are TRBV11-2 and TRBJ1-1; D is undetermined. The germline gives CDR1 SGHAT, CDR2 FQNNGV. The germline V and J ends were trimmed by 3 bases and 8 bases, with 10 bases remaining between them. CDR3 length: 12 amino acids. CDR3 sequence: CASSFIRGEAFF. CDR3 bases: TGTGCCAGCAGCTTTATCCGAGGCGAAGCTTTCTTT.

This clone was seen only once. J is TRBJ1-1 and V is TRBV5-4; 7 bases agree with TRBD1. This CDR3 has 14 residues. Germline V CDR1 and CDR2: SGHNT, YYREEE (reference sequence). V lost 7 bases and J lost 1; bases outside the gene matches: 7. In DNA form, the CDR3 reads TGTGCCAGCGGCCGACAGGGAACGAACACTGAAGCTTTCTTT. Translation gives CASGRQGTNTEAFF.